This TCR beta chain stems from a study of T cells in Graves' hyperthyroidism and ophthalmopathy. The table lists this clonotype with a few counts. Germline V lookup: CDR1 SNHLY, CDR2 FYNNEI. The CDR3 totals 11 residues. With 7 bases removed from V and 6 bases from J, the gap between germline ends came to 9 bases. Researchers amplified the TCR beta CDR3 regions from RNA transcripts. Primed by the HTBI set, a first-round RT-PCR was run on the TCR CDR3. TCRdb re-analysed the multiplex PCR reads in MiXCR, keeping a single row per CDR3 protein. The data contain 650,000 to 750,000 distinct CDR3 sequences, approximately 14% of them singletons.

Material: blood. The V gene is TRBV2, the J gene TRBJ1-1; D remains unclear. The clonotype comes from a woman between 18 and 30 years old with Graves' hyperthyroidism. The CDR3 DNA follows: TGTGCCAGCACTCGAGGATCTGAAGCTTTCTTT. It yields the protein CASTRGSEAFF.